The entry below describes one TCR beta chain. This specimen comes from a study of blood T cell repertoires in COVID-19. Study as a whole: Specimens from acute and convalescent COVID-19 originated in the United States, Italy and Spain.

V dropped 6 bases and J dropped 7 bases, with 16 bases sitting between them. The germline V gene encodes CDR1 KGHSH and CDR2 LQKENI. There are 14 residues in the CDR3. Original processing methods: Estimates of nucleated cell counts were drawn from the amplification of reference gene primers. The method was immunoSEQ multiplex PCR; TCRdb's version includes in-frame clones alone and lacks a portion of them. The V and J calls and clone size come from that table; D and trimming were worked out from the DNA. The sample carries over 150,000 clones, more than 75% recorded once. Sequencing was performed on peripheral blood. The TCR was taken from a man aged 40-49 years with acute or convalescent COVID-19. V usage is TRBV18 and J usage is TRBJ1-5; D uncertain. The CDR3: CASSEEDVAQPQHF. For the CDR3, the DNA is TGTGCCAGCTCGGAGGAGGACGTCGCACAGCCCCAGCATTTT. Variable domain in full (rest from reference TRBV18 and TRBJ1-5): NAGVMQNPRHLVRRRGQEARLRCSPMKGHSHVYWYRQLPEEGLKFMVYLQKENIIDESGMPKERFSAEFPKEGPSILRIQQVVRGDSAAYFCASSEEDVAQPQHFGDGTRLSIL.